The 9 T cell receptor beta chains below were found in one sample sequenced in a study of blood T cell repertoires in COVID-19. Measured with immunoSEQ multiplex PCR; TCRdb has only the in-frame clones, and not every one. The sample includes about 18,000 clones, 70% to 85% of them seen just once. The specimen was peripheral blood. These receptors were obtained from a man between 70 and 80 years old with COVID-19, enrolled during active disease.

This sequence joins TRBV27 and TRBJ2-1; 7 bases map to TRBD1. V was pared by 2 bases and J by 4 bases, with 5 bases of the junction left unmatched. The CDR3 is 15 amino acids. Germline lookup yields CDR1 MNHEY and CDR2 SMNVEV (reference sequence). DNA of the CDR3: TGTGCCAGCAGTTTAGGACCGACAGGGTACAATGAGCAGTTCTTC. Amino acid sequence: CASSLGPTGYNEQFF.

Remarks on this clone: Other DNA sequences of this sample code for an identical CDR3. V usage is TRBV5-4 and J usage is TRBJ2-3; 7 nucleotides agree with TRBD1. CDR3 length: 15 amino acids. V was clipped by 4 bases and J by 2 bases; unmatched bases: 7. Per germline, CDR1 SGHNT and CDR2 YYREEE (reference sequence). CDR3 in DNA: TGTGCCAGCAGCACCGACAGGGATCACACAGATACGCAGTATTTT. Translating it yields CASSTDRDHTDTQYF.

J is TRBJ1-3 and V is TRBV6-5; D gene uncertain. V lost 8 bases to trimming and J lost 3 bases, with 14 bases between them. This CDR3 contains 14 residues. Germline assignment: CDR1 MNHEY and CDR2 SVGAGI. For the CDR3, the DNA is TGTGCCAGCTCCCCGGGAGGGATTGGAAACACCATATATTTT. This gives the protein CASSPGGIGNTIYF.

Comment on this clone: An end of the junction does not agree with germline; a read error may underlie this. This chain connects TRBV19 to TRBJ1-6, with D possibly matching TRBD1 (5 bases). The CDR3 extends over 15 amino acids. Germline V gene lookup returns CDR1 LNHDA and CDR2 SQIVND (reference sequence). The CDR3 region has the DNA TGTGCCAGTAGACCCCGTGACAGCTATAACTCACCCCTCCACTTT. Its translation is CASRPRDSYNSPLHF.

This clone is a singleton in its sample. This chain links TRBV19 with TRBJ2-1; TRBD2 aligns across 7 bases. The CDR3 runs 16 residues. The germline CDR1 and CDR2 sequences are LNHDA and SQIVND (reference sequence). V dropped 6 bases and J dropped 0; count of bases not matched to a gene: 8. Here the CDR3 reads CASSPRGTNSYNEQFF. The CDR3 coding sequence is TGTGCCAGTAGCCCTCGGGGGACTAACTCCTACAATGAGCAGTTCTTC. Looking up the rest from reference TRBV19 and TRBJ2-1 gives the full variable domain: DGGITQSPKYLFRKEGQNVTLSCEQNLNHDAMYWYRQDPGQGLRLIYYSQIVNDFQKGDIAEGYSVSREKKESFPLTVTSAQKNPTAFYLCASSPRGTNSYNEQFFGPGTRLTVL.

The J gene is TRBJ2-7, the V gene TRBV4-1; tentatively, D is TRBD2 (6 bases). The germline CDR1 and CDR2 sequences are MGHRA and YSYEKL. The CDR3 loop spans 15 amino acids. The V end was cut by 4 bases, the J end by 7 bases, with 20 bases between. Here the CDR3 reads CASSREGLIPKEQYF. The DNA of the CDR3 is TGCGCCAGCAGCCGGGAAGGACTAATCCCCAAGGAGCAGTACTTC.

The DNA of the CDR3 is TGTGCCAGCAGTTTACGAGGCTCTAGCGGGGTAACCGGGGAGCTGTTTTTT. Protein product: CASSLRGSSGVTGELFF. The genes are TRBV27 and TRBJ2-2; 9 bases match TRBD2. This CDR3 spans 17 amino acids. J gave up 5 bases and V 2 bases, and 9 bases lay outside the gene matches. Germline V gives CDR1 MNHEY, CDR2 SMNVEV (reference sequence).

The gene calls are TRBV3-1 (or the pseudogene TRBV3-2) and TRBJ1-6; no reliable D call. CDR1 and CDR2 from the germline V gene are LGHDT and YNNKEL (reference sequence). This CDR3 contains 13 residues. V lost 7 bases, J lost 4 bases, and 8 bases lay in between. The CDR3 region has the DNA TGTGCCAGCAACTATCTGTATAATTCACCCCTCCACTTT. Amino acid sequence: CASNYLYNSPLHF.

The chain couples TRBV7-2 to TRBJ2-7, with a possible D match to TRBD2 (5 bases). The ends were cut back, 5 bases at V and 5 bases at J, with 13 bases in the middle. The CDR3 spans 13 residues. Germline V gene sequence: CDR1 SGHTA, CDR2 FQGNSA. The chain's CDR3 is CASSLGWGDEQYF. CDR3 nucleotide sequence: TGTGCCAGCAGCCTAGGGTGGGGAGACGAGCAGTACTTC. Full variable domain (outside the CDR3, taken from reference TRBV7-2 and TRBJ2-7): GAGVSQSPSNKVTEKGKDVELRCDPISGHTALYWYRQSLGQGLEFLIYFQGNSAPDKSGLPSDRFSAERTGGSVSTLTIQRTQQEDSAVYLCASSLGWGDEQYFGPGTRLTVT.